This TCR beta chain originates from a study of regulatory T cells in long-lasting Graves disease. V trimming: 6 bases; J trimming: 14 bases; junction bases outside the gene matches: 10. Germline loops: CDR1 SQVTM, CDR2 ANQGSEA. The length of the CDR3 is 11 residues. HTBI primers from iRepertoire and Arm-PCR of CDR3 regions yielded the TCR beta libraries. TCRdb reanalysed the multiplex PCR reads using MiXCR and keeps one entry per CDR3 protein. Among 600,000 to 850,000 distinct CDR3 sequences listed, around 30% were seen once. Regarding time point: persistent/refractory GD, antithyroid drugs over 5 years with positive TRAb. The TCR library was prepared using RNA isolated from PBMCs.

The TCR was taken from a female donor with Graves disease. The material sequenced was peripheral blood mononuclear cells (PBMCs), taken when the disease was refractory, from a patient treated with antithyroid drugs. The V gene is TRBV29-1, the J gene TRBJ1-2; 9 bases map to TRBD1. CDR3 bases: TGCAGCGTCACGACAGGGGGGGGGGAAACCTTC. Residues: CSVTTGGGETF.